This T cell receptor beta chain derives from a study of cytomegalovirus exposure and HLA in healthy donors. Whole-study findings and limits: A later analysis appeared to link common viral pathogens to several of the most significant clusters. Some V segments, TRBV6-2 and TRBV6-3 among them, were indistinguishable and were therefore excluded.

Primers included in the PCR were 60 Vbeta and 13 Jbeta primers. The repertoire was sequenced with immunoSEQ multiplex PCR; TCRdb's copy has only in-frame clones and lacks some. The table records fewer than 200,000 clones, approximately 77% of them present only once. The CDR3 is 16 amino acids. V lost 4 bases, J lost 5 bases, and 9 bases stayed unmatched. CDR1 SGHNT and CDR2 YYREEE come from the germline V gene (reference sequence). Healthy bone marrow donors formed the donor group. The sample holds one count of this clone. The target antigen is unknown. Sequencing was performed on PBMCs. The sequence came from a male donor in good health and CMV-seronegative. The J gene is TRBJ2-2, the V gene TRBV5-4, with 9 bases fitting TRBD1. The CDR3 protein is CASSPPTGGGTGELFF. In DNA form, the CDR3 reads TGTGCCAGCAGCCCACCAACAGGGGGCGGTACCGGGGAGCTGTTTTTT.